This entry lists 14 T cell receptor beta chains sequenced from one sample in a study of blood T cell repertoires in COVID-19. Sequenced by immunoSEQ multiplex PCR; TCRdb stores in-frame clones only, minus some. The table records about 310,000 clones, roughly 89% of them present only once. Input material: PBMCs or T cells enriched from blood (not recorded which). The receptors here all came from a man aged 60 to 75 who had recovered from COVID-19.

The chain couples TRBV9 to TRBJ2-2; D is possibly TRBD2 (6 bases). With 3 bases removed from V and 3 bases from J, the gap between germline ends came to 12 bases. CDR3 length equals 15 residues. The germline CDR1 and CDR2 sequences are SGDLS and YYNGEE. CDR3 loop: CASSAHGSDTGELFF. CDR3 in DNA: TGTGCCAGCAGCGCGCACGGGAGCGACACCGGGGAGCTGTTTTTT.

V and J are TRBV28 and TRBJ2-7; no clear D gene. Germline CDR1 and CDR2: MDHEN and SYDVKM. Trimming removed 1 base from V and 6 bases from J, with 7 bases in between. This CDR3 spans 12 amino acids. The CDR3 protein is CASSLSLSEQYF. The CDR3 DNA reads TGTGCCAGCAGTTTATCACTCTCCGAGCAGTACTTC.

The chain joins TRBV5-6 to TRBJ1-2; TRBD1 matches at 9 bases. The V segment lost 7 bases and the J segment 6 bases; nucleotides outside the gene matches: 10. The germline gives CDR1 SGHDT, CDR2 YYEEEE. This CDR3 contains 14 residues. CDR3 sequence: CASSFGTGIDGYTF. The CDR3, as DNA: TGTGCCAGCTCCTTCGGGACAGGGATTGATGGCTACACCTTC. Full variable domain (remainder filled in from reference TRBV5-6 and TRBJ1-2): DAGVTQSPTHLIKTRGQQVTLRCSPKSGHDTVSWYQQALGQGPQFIFQYYEEEERQRGNFPDRFSGHQFPNYSSELNVNALLLGDSALYLCASSFGTGIDGYTFGSGTRLTVV.

The J gene is TRBJ2-7, the V gene TRBV9; 11 positions match TRBD2. Per germline, CDR1 SGDLS and CDR2 YYNGEE. With 0 bases clipped from V and 4 bases from J, the junction kept 3 bases outside the gene matches. The CDR3 length is 15 residues. CDR3 sequence (DNA): TGTGCCAGCAGCGTAGAACTAGCGGGAGTATACGAGCAGTACTTC. This translates into CASSVELAGVYEQYF. The whole variable domain, remainder taken from reference TRBV9 and TRBJ2-7, is DSGVTQTPKHLITATGQRVTLRCSPRSGDLSVYWYQQSLDQGLQFLIQYYNGEERAKGNILERFSAQQFPDLHSELNLSSLELGDSALYFCASSVELAGVYEQYFGPGTRLTVT.

The chain uses TRBV24-1 and TRBJ2-2, with TRBD1 matching 9 bases. Germline CDR1 and CDR2: KGHDR and SFDVKD. This CDR3 spans 16 amino acids. Trimming took 4 bases from V and 5 from J; bases not matched to a gene: 7. The CDR3 here is CATSESRDRVTGELFF. The CDR3 nucleotides are TGTGCCACCAGTGAGAGCCGGGACAGGGTTACCGGGGAGCTGTTTTTT.

The gene calls are TRBV6-5 and TRBJ1-6, with 7 bases that match TRBD1. The ends lost 2 bases at V and 6 bases at J; junction bases unmatched: 4. Germline CDR1 and CDR2: MNHEY and SVGAGI. CDR3 size: 15 residues. The DNA for the CDR3 is TGTGCCAGCAGTTACCAGACAGGGAGTAATTCACCCCTCCACTTT. Translation gives CASSYQTGSNSPLHF.

This chain uses TRBV28 with TRBJ1-3; D possibly corresponds to TRBD1 (5 bases). V lost 2 bases, J lost 7 bases, and 12 bases lay in between. Germline V gives CDR1 MDHEN, CDR2 SYDVKM. The length of the CDR3 is 14 residues. CDR3 nucleotides: TGTGCCAGCAGTTTAGCAGGGAAAAGGAACACCATATATTTT. Protein: CASSLAGKRNTIYF.

The V and J genes are TRBV7-2 and TRBJ2-1; TRBD2 aligns across 7 bases. CDR1 SGHTA and CDR2 FQGNSA come from the germline V gene. With 5 bases clipped from V and 5 bases from J, the junction kept 6 bases outside the gene matches. The CDR3 spans 14 residues. The CDR3 bases are TGTGCCAGCAGCAAAGCGGGGACTCACAATGAGCAGTTCTTC. Translated, it gives CASSKAGTHNEQFF.

The table lists this clone with a count of one. The J gene is TRBJ2-2, the V gene TRBV6-2 or TRBV6-3; tentatively, D is TRBD2 (5 bases). This CDR3 is 19 amino acids long. CDR1 MNHEY and CDR2 SVGEGT come from the germline V gene. V lost 5 bases and J 6 bases, leaving 28 bases between the germline ends. The CDR3 spells CASSQLASGALGIAGELFF. The CDR3, as DNA: TGTGCCAGCAGTCAACTCGCATCGGGCGCACTAGGGATCGCCGGGGAGCTGTTTTTT.

The sample holds one count of this clone. The CDR3 sequence is CASSIIGTSVYNEQFF. The CDR3 DNA sequence: TGTGCCAGCAGCATTATAGGGACTAGCGTATACAATGAGCAGTTCTTC. The rearrangement uses TRBV13 and TRBJ2-1; 10 bases are a match to TRBD2. The CDR3 has 16 residues. CDR1 is PRHDT and CDR2 is FYEKMQ in the germline V gene (reference sequence). Losses at the gene ends were 5 bases for V and 4 bases for J; bases not matched to a gene: 8.

The V and J genes are TRBV6-5 and TRBJ1-2, with no clear D. This CDR3 is 15 amino acids long. Trimming pared 0 bases from V and 8 bases from J, leaving 16 bases between. The germline V gene encodes CDR1 MNHEY and CDR2 SVGAGI. CDR3 in DNA: TGTGCCAGCAGTTACTCGCGGCGGCCGTCCCAGGGCTACACCTTC. Translation: CASSYSRRPSQGYTF.

This chain links TRBV5-1 with TRBJ1-1; the D gene is possibly TRBD1 (5 bases). V was clipped by 2 bases and J by 4 bases, with 9 bases between them. CDR3 length equals 13 residues. Germline assignment: CDR1 SGHRS and CDR2 YFSETQ. This chain's CDR3 is CASSFGASTEAFF. In DNA, the CDR3 is TGCGCCAGCAGCTTTGGGGCGAGCACTGAAGCTTTCTTT.

This clone was observed once. V is TRBV5-6 and J is TRBJ1-1; 7 nucleotides align to TRBD1. This CDR3 has 16 amino acids. From germline, CDR1 is SGHDT and CDR2 YYEEEE. V was clipped by 3 bases and J by 0 bases; unmatched bases: 8. In DNA form, the CDR3 reads TGTGCCAGCAGCTCCTCCGGGACAGCCTTGAACACTGAAGCTTTCTTT. Protein: CASSSSGTALNTEAFF.

This chain links TRBV28 with TRBJ2-5, with a tentative D call TRBD1 (5 bases). Germline CDR1 and CDR2: MDHEN and SYDVKM. With 5 bases removed from V and 7 bases from J, the gap between germline ends came to 26 bases. This CDR3 has 17 amino acids. In DNA form, the CDR3 reads TGTGCCAGCAGTACAAAACAGGCCCAGATATGGGAAGGGACCCAGTACTTC. This gives the protein CASSTKQAQIWEGTQYF.